This entry is about one TCR beta chain. The germline CDR1 and CDR2 sequences are MGHRA and YSYEKL. V lost 4 bases and J lost 2; bases outside the gene matches: 4. This CDR3 contains 16 residues. The data were taken from a study of T cell changes during pregnancy in multiple sclerosis. Sequencing was performed with immunoSEQ multiplex PCR; in TCRdb, only in-frame clones are kept and a portion is missing. The sample includes around 72,000 clones, over 85% of them seen just once. Here the sequenced sample was peripheral blood, taken in the second trimester of pregnancy. The chain joins TRBV4-1 to TRBJ2-7, with 14 nucleotides matching TRBD2. The TCR sequence derives from a female donor in good health, enrolled as a control in a pregnancy study. The DNA of the CDR3 is TGCGCCAGCAGCCCGGGACTAGCGGGGGTCACCTACGAGCAGTACTTC. Its translation: CASSPGLAGVTYEQYF.